The clone carrying this TCR beta chain appeared a single time. Its antigen is not identified. Each cDNA held unique molecular identifiers, and template switching gave it a universal primer site. TCRdb itself ran the 5' RACE reads through MiXCR, one entry per CDR3 protein. Of 1.5 million to 2 million distinct CDR3 sequences in the sample, 25% to 35% were seen once. Germline assignment: CDR1 DFQATT and CDR2 SNEGSKA (reference sequence). This CDR3 spans 13 amino acids. J lost 0 bases, V lost 8 bases, and 5 bases had no gene match. This record belongs to a study of identical twins. Study observations and caveats: Clonotypes of the beta chain that were abundant in cord blood carried fewer insertions (memory repertoires showed none).

This chain joins TRBV20-1 and TRBJ2-7; 9 bases match TRBD2. Source material: cord blood. This TCR was sampled from a newborn girl in good health. The CDR3 sequence is CSLTSGYSYEQYF. The DNA of the CDR3 is TGCAGTCTGACTAGCGGCTACTCCTACGAGCAGTACTTC.